The 3 T cell receptor beta chains reported below all come from one sample, sequenced in a study of shared clonotypes between healthy human individuals. The method was immunoSEQ multiplex PCR; TCRdb's version includes in-frame clones alone and lacks a portion of them. The sample shows approximately 980,000 clones, more than 75% of them seen only once. Sequenced sample: memory CD4+ T cells sorted from blood. The subset is: CD45RA-negative fraction. The receptors derive from a man younger than 35 in good health.

This rearrangement joins TRBV6-6 to TRBJ1-1; D may be TRBD1 (6 bases). In germline, CDR1 is MNHNY, CDR2 SVGAGI (reference sequence). Trimming left V 7 bases short and J 6 bases short, with 12 bases between. The CDR3 is 12 residues long. The CDR3 coding sequence is TGTGCCAGCAAGGAGGGGGAATCTGAAGCTTTCTTT. This codes for CASKEGESEAFF.

On this clone itself: This may come from a read error, since a much larger clone is one base off. Other nucleotide sequences from this sample produce the same CDR3. This sequence joins TRBV20-1 and TRBJ1-1; no clear D. The V gene lost 1 base and the J gene lost 0 bases, with 0 bases spanning the gap. The CDR3 contains 11 residues. CDR1 and CDR2 (germline): DFQATT, SNEGSKA (reference sequence). The CDR3 bases are TGCAGTGCTAGAGTGAACACTGAAGCTTTCTTT. This translates into CSARVNTEAFF.

The chain combines TRBV6-1 with TRBJ2-7; 9 nucleotides line up with TRBD1. The CDR3 covers 15 residues. Trimming took 3 bases from V and 2 from J; bases not matched to a gene: 5. CDR1 and CDR2 (germline): MNHNS, SASEGT. The DNA for the CDR3 is TGTGCCAGCAGTGATCGGGACAGGGCCACCTACGAGCAGTACTTC. Encoded protein: CASSDRDRATYEQYF.